The subject of this entry is one TCR beta chain. Its antigen is as yet unknown. It was with a sample-barcoded 5' primer and a J-beta primer mix that a second PCR of roughly 7 to 11 cycles was run. Template switching added a 12-random-nucleotide identifier to every cDNA molecule. TCRdb used MiXCR to reprocess the 5' RACE reads, holding one entry per CDR3 protein. The profile covers about 680,000 distinct CDR3 sequences, with around half appearing a single time and roughly 34% taken by the ten largest. The CDR3 runs 20 residues. Germline V lookup: CDR1 ENHRY, CDR2 SYGVKD. Germline trimming cut 3 bases from V and 0 bases from J; bases unmatched to any gene: 7. This sample is drawn from a study of blood T cells in healthy people across ages. Study at large: Per two T cells, about one barcoded beta molecule was captured through template switching. Findings of the study overall: Naive T cell percentage showed a strong correlation with TCR beta diversity. Per million T cells, the diversity of TCR beta decreased roughly linearly as age advanced.

The chain employs TRBV10-3 and TRBJ2-6; 14 bases align to TRBD2. The origin of this receptor is a woman between 55 and 75 years old in good health. The sample comprised blood. The CDR3 bases are TGTGCCATCAGTGATAAGGGACTAGCGGGGGCGATCTCTGGGGCCAACGTCCTGACTTTC. Translation: CAISDKGLAGAISGANVLTF.